The 28 T cell receptor beta chains in this list originate from one sample, sequenced in a study of PD-1 blockade in classical Hodgkin lymphoma (dated by TCRdb to 2020 to 2022). The time point label for this specimen denotes: newly diagnosed, previously untreated cHL patient sample. Using a Miltenyi CD4+ T cell isolation kit, CD4+ T cells were purified from thawed PBMCs through magnetic negative selection. The library was obtained by the immunoSEQ multiplex PCR assay. The table was pulled from immuneACCESS by TCRdb, which kept in-frame rearrangements only. Such tables lose some clones; where checked, under half of the loss comes from unresolved V genes, and the rest has no known cause. The sample has about 36,000 clones on record, 75% to 90% of them singletons. In total, the top ten clones hold over 0.2% of the sample. Material: CD4+ T cells from blood. These receptors all come from a human donor with classical Hodgkin lymphoma.

V usage is TRBV6-4 and J usage is TRBJ2-2; D might be TRBD2 (6 bases). V lost 6 bases and J lost 3, with 14 bases in between. CDR3 size: 15 residues. CDR1 is MRHNA and CDR2 is SNTAGT in the germline V gene. Written as DNA, the CDR3 is TGTGCCAGCAGCAGGACTAACGTTGACACCGGGGAGCTGTTTTTT. The encoded protein is CASSRTNVDTGELFF.

The chain employs TRBV30 and TRBJ2-1, with D uncertain. Germline CDR1 reads GTSNPN; CDR2 reads SVGIG (reference sequence). Trimming pared 3 bases from V and 10 bases from J, leaving 16 bases between. This CDR3 has 13 residues. The CDR3 nucleotides are TGTGCCTGGAGCTTTAGTTGGTTTTCCGAGCAGTTCTTC. Protein: CAWSFSWFSEQFF.

V and J are TRBV6-5 and TRBJ2-7; 8 bases are a match to TRBD2. This CDR3 comprises 14 residues. With V trimmed by 4 bases and J by 3 bases, 5 bases remained unmatched. Germline V gives CDR1 MNHEY, CDR2 SVGAGI. The chain's CDR3 is CASSLLAGRYEQYF. The CDR3, as DNA: TGTGCCAGCAGTTTGCTAGCGGGTCGCTACGAGCAGTACTTC.

The J gene is TRBJ2-7, the V gene TRBV28; D possibly corresponds to TRBD2 (7 bases). Trimming took off 6 bases at V and 3 bases at J, with 18 bases between the two ends. This CDR3 region has 15 residues. Looked up from germline, CDR1 is MDHEN and CDR2 is SYDVKM. CDR3 DNA: TGTGCCAGCAGCCTACCGGGGGAGGGGGGCTACGAGCAGTACTTC. It specifies CASSLPGEGGYEQYF. The full variable domain, in which reference TRBV28 and TRBJ2-7 provide the parts outside the CDR3, is DVKVTQSSRYLVKRTGEKVFLECVQDMDHENMFWYRQDPGLGLRLIYFSYDVKMKEKGDIPEGYSVSREKKERFSLILESASTNQTSMYLCASSLPGEGGYEQYFGPGTRLTVT.

The rearrangement links TRBV19 to TRBJ1-2, with 8 bases identical to TRBD1. Germline trimming cut 4 bases from V and 2 bases from J; bases unmatched to any gene: 6. The germline CDR1 and CDR2 sequences are LNHDA and SQIVND (reference sequence). The CDR3 is made up of 15 amino acids. The chain's CDR3 is CASSTGQGSNYGYTF. For the CDR3, the DNA is TGTGCCAGTAGTACCGGACAGGGTTCAAACTATGGCTACACCTTC.

Remarks on this clone: This same CDR3 is encoded by further DNA sequences in the sample. The V gene is TRBV5-1, the J gene TRBJ1-2; 9 nucleotides match TRBD1. The CDR3 is 13 residues long. Germline V gives CDR1 SGHRS, CDR2 YFSETQ. V gave up 2 bases and J gave up 6 bases; unmatched junction bases: 2. The CDR3 DNA is TGCGCCAGCAGCTTCGGGACAGGGAATGGCTACACCTTC. It yields the protein CASSFGTGNGYTF.

The chain joins TRBV7-9 to TRBJ1-5, with D possibly matching TRBD1 (6 bases). The germline CDR1 and CDR2 sequences are SEHNR and FQNEAQ (reference sequence). Trimming took off 5 bases at V and 4 bases at J, with 15 bases between the two ends. The CDR3 is made up of 15 amino acids. The chain's CDR3 is CASSPSGALNQPQHF. CDR3 sequence (DNA): TGTGCCAGCAGCCCCTCAGGGGCCCTAAATCAGCCCCAGCATTTT.

The chain is built from TRBV30 and TRBJ2-3; 11 nucleotides line up with TRBD2. CDR1 and CDR2 (germline): GTSNPN, SVGIG (reference sequence). This CDR3 contains 15 residues. The junction had 3 bases not matched to a gene; V was cut back by 4 bases and J by 0 bases. CDR3 region: CAWTRTSGSTDTQYF. Written as DNA, the CDR3 is TGTGCCTGGACCCGGACTAGCGGGAGCACAGATACGCAGTATTTT.

This clone was recorded only once. J is TRBJ1-6 and V is TRBV6-8, with a tentative D call TRBD1 (5 bases). CDR1 is MNHGY, CDR2 SAAAGT, per germline. The CDR3 is 14 amino acids. V lost 3 bases to trimming and J lost 10 bases, with 13 bases between them. The CDR3 here is CASSYGPRDSPLHF. The CDR3 DNA reads TGTGCCAGCAGTTATGGACCTAGGGACTCACCCCTCCACTTT.

V is TRBV5-1 and J is TRBJ2-1; 11 bases are a match to TRBD2. Germline V gives CDR1 SGHRS, CDR2 YFSETQ. V shed 5 bases, J shed 9 bases, and the junction held 7 bases outside the gene matches. The CDR3 is 14 residues long. CDR3 DNA sequence: TGCGCCAGCAGACAGCTGACTAGCGGGGTTGAGCAGTTCTTC. It specifies CASRQLTSGVEQFF.

The V gene is TRBV2, the J gene TRBJ2-7; tentatively, D is TRBD2 (5 bases). This CDR3 region has 14 residues. Trimming stripped 1 base from V and 7 bases from J, with 14 bases between. CDR1 is SNHLY and CDR2 is FYNNEI in the germline V gene. In DNA form, the CDR3 reads TGTGCCAGCAGTGAAGAAACGGGGTCCACGGAGCAGTACTTC. The encoded protein is CASSEETGSTEQYF.

This clone was seen a handful of times. The V call is TRBV4-2, the J call TRBJ1-1, with unresolved D. The CDR3 loop spans 14 amino acids. CDR1 LGHNA and CDR2 YNFKEQ come from the germline V gene. Trimming took 1 base from V and 3 from J, leaving 9 bases between them. CDR3 sequence: CASSQANRDTEAFF. In DNA form, the CDR3 reads TGTGCCAGCAGCCAAGCGAACAGAGACACTGAAGCTTTCTTT.

This clone was seen more than once but under ten times. The chain couples TRBV19 to TRBJ1-2; D gene ambiguous. V shed 3 bases and J shed 3 bases, with 11 bases lying between them. Germline V gene lookup returns CDR1 LNHDA and CDR2 SQIVND (reference sequence). This CDR3 has 14 residues. The CDR3: CASSIDVSYYGYTF. The CDR3 coding sequence is TGTGCCAGTAGTATCGATGTGTCTTACTATGGCTACACCTTC.

The chain joins TRBV6-5 to TRBJ1-2; D uncertain. Germline loops: CDR1 MNHEY, CDR2 SVGAGI. Deletions cut 5 bases from V and 8 bases from J, with 15 bases between. The CDR3 is 13 amino acids. The CDR3 DNA sequence: TGTGCCAGCAGTATTGACGTCTACGGCGGCTACACCTTC. Translating it yields CASSIDVYGGYTF.

The V and J genes are TRBV5-1 and TRBJ1-4, with D perhaps matching TRBD1 (6 bases). Trimming pared 4 bases from V and 4 bases from J, leaving 11 bases between. The CDR3 runs to 14 residues. The germline CDR1 and CDR2 sequences are SGHRS and YFSETQ. CDR3 nucleotides: TGCGCCAGCAGCCTGAGGGGGGGTAATGAAAAACTGTTTTTT. Translation gives CASSLRGGNEKLFF.

In its sample, this clone was seen once. The rearrangement links TRBV2 to TRBJ2-3, with TRBD2 matching over 9 bases. V shed 11 bases, J shed 6 bases, and the junction held 21 bases outside the gene matches. Looked up from germline, CDR1 is SNHLY and CDR2 is FYNNEI. CDR3 length: 17 residues. The CDR3 DNA sequence: TGTGCCGTCGATAAGGGCGCGGGAGGGGACTTAGTGGATACGCAGTATTTT. Its protein is CAVDKGAGGDLVDTQYF.

This clone was picked up one time. The rearrangement uses TRBV2 and TRBJ1-1; a possible D gene is TRBD1 (5 bases). Looked up from germline, CDR1 is SNHLY and CDR2 is FYNNEI. Between the trimmed V and J ends, which lost 7 bases and 0 bases, there was a span of 18 bases. There are 16 residues in the CDR3. The CDR3 here is CASTLDTPLMNTEAFF. CDR3 coding DNA: TGTGCCAGCACCCTGGACACCCCACTAATGAACACTGAAGCTTTCTTT.

V and J are TRBV27 and TRBJ1-2; D is undetermined. This CDR3 region has 15 residues. Germline lookup yields CDR1 MNHEY and CDR2 SMNVEV (reference sequence). V lost 3 bases and J 1 base, leaving 12 bases between the germline ends. CDR3 DNA: TGTGCCAGCAGTTTTACCAGAAACCTTAACTATGGCTACACCTTC. This sequence encodes CASSFTRNLNYGYTF.

The J gene is TRBJ1-6, the V gene TRBV6-6, with no clear D. V lost 5 bases and J 8 bases, leaving 10 bases between the germline ends. This CDR3 comprises 13 residues. In germline, CDR1 is MNHNY, CDR2 SVGAGI (reference sequence). The CDR3 DNA sequence: TGTGCCAGCAGTCGGGAATTCGATTCACCCCTCCACTTT. Its translation is CASSREFDSPLHF.

The chain carries TRBV6-6 and TRBJ1-1; no reliable D call. The CDR3 length is 10 residues. Germline CDR1 is MNHNY and CDR2 is SVGAGI (reference sequence). Trimming cost V 6 bases and J 8 bases, with 7 bases left between them. This chain's CDR3 is CASRQAEAFF. The CDR3 bases are TGTGCCAGCAGGCAAGCCGAAGCTTTCTTT.

The chain couples TRBV19 to TRBJ2-1; 11 positions match TRBD2. CDR3 size: 15 residues. V trimming: 4 bases; J trimming: 7 bases; junction bases outside the gene matches: 6. Germline loops: CDR1 LNHDA, CDR2 SQIVND (reference sequence). DNA for the CDR3: TGTGCCAGTAGTAGCGCGTCTAGCGGGAGGAATGAGCAGTTCTTC. It encodes CASSSASSGRNEQFF.

The chain links TRBV18 to TRBJ2-3; TRBD2 aligns across 7 bases. The ends lost 6 bases at V and 3 bases at J; junction bases unmatched: 6. The CDR3 covers 14 residues. Germline V gene sequence: CDR1 KGHSH, CDR2 LQKENI. Here the CDR3 reads CASSSGLRTDTQYF. The CDR3 DNA reads TGTGCCAGCTCGTCGGGACTACGGACAGATACGCAGTATTTT.

CDR3 sequence reads: CASSPGPSNEKLFF. In DNA form, the CDR3 reads TGTGCCAGCAGCCCGGGGCCAAGTAATGAAAAACTGTTTTTT. V is TRBV7-2 and J is TRBJ1-4; a weak D match, TRBD1 (5 bases). Looked up from germline, CDR1 is SGHTA and CDR2 is FQGNSA. The ends were cut back, 5 bases at V and 4 bases at J, with 11 bases in the middle. CDR3 size: 14 residues.

The gene calls are TRBV28 and TRBJ2-7; 8 nucleotides line up with TRBD1. With V trimmed by 4 bases and J by 4 bases, 9 bases remained unmatched. This CDR3 is built from 15 residues. Germline assignment: CDR1 MDHEN and CDR2 SYDVKM. CDR3 in amino acids: CASSSSQGADYEQYF. In nucleotides, the CDR3 is TGTGCCAGCAGTTCCTCTCAGGGGGCCGATTACGAGCAGTACTTC.

This clone was seen a handful of times. The chain is built from TRBV2 and TRBJ1-5; D remains unclear. Looked up from germline, CDR1 is SNHLY and CDR2 is FYNNEI. The length of the CDR3 is 13 residues. V was pared by 6 bases and J by 0 bases, with 6 bases between. CDR3 residues: CASSENSNQPQHF. In nucleotides, the CDR3 is TGTGCCAGCAGCGAGAATAGCAATCAGCCCCAGCATTTT.

A single count supports this clone. The genes are TRBV2 and TRBJ1-6, with a tentative D call TRBD1 (6 bases). This CDR3 has 15 amino acids. The germline CDR1 and CDR2 sequences are SNHLY and FYNNEI. V was trimmed by 3 bases and J by 7 bases, leaving 13 bases between them. The CDR3 region is CASSESQGHNSPLHF. CDR3 DNA sequence: TGTGCCAGCAGTGAGTCCCAGGGGCACAATTCACCCCTCCACTTT.

The V gene is TRBV4-2, the J gene TRBJ1-1, with D hard to call. The CDR3 runs 16 residues. From germline, CDR1 is LGHNA and CDR2 YNFKEQ. Deletions cut 1 base from V and 0 bases from J, with 12 bases between. CDR3 DNA sequence: TGTGCCAGCAGCCAAGTGGAAGGCCGGCTGAACACTGAAGCTTTCTTT. Translated, it gives CASSQVEGRLNTEAFF.

This chain joins TRBV6-1 and TRBJ2-3, with D possibly TRBD1 on 6 matching bases. This CDR3 is built from 16 residues. Germline V gene sequence: CDR1 MNHNS, CDR2 SASEGT. V lost 4 bases, J lost 0 bases, and 14 bases lay in between. CDR3 sequence: CASSVAGTPSTDTQYF. The CDR3 nucleotides read TGTGCCAGCAGTGTAGCCGGGACACCTAGCACAGATACGCAGTATTTT.